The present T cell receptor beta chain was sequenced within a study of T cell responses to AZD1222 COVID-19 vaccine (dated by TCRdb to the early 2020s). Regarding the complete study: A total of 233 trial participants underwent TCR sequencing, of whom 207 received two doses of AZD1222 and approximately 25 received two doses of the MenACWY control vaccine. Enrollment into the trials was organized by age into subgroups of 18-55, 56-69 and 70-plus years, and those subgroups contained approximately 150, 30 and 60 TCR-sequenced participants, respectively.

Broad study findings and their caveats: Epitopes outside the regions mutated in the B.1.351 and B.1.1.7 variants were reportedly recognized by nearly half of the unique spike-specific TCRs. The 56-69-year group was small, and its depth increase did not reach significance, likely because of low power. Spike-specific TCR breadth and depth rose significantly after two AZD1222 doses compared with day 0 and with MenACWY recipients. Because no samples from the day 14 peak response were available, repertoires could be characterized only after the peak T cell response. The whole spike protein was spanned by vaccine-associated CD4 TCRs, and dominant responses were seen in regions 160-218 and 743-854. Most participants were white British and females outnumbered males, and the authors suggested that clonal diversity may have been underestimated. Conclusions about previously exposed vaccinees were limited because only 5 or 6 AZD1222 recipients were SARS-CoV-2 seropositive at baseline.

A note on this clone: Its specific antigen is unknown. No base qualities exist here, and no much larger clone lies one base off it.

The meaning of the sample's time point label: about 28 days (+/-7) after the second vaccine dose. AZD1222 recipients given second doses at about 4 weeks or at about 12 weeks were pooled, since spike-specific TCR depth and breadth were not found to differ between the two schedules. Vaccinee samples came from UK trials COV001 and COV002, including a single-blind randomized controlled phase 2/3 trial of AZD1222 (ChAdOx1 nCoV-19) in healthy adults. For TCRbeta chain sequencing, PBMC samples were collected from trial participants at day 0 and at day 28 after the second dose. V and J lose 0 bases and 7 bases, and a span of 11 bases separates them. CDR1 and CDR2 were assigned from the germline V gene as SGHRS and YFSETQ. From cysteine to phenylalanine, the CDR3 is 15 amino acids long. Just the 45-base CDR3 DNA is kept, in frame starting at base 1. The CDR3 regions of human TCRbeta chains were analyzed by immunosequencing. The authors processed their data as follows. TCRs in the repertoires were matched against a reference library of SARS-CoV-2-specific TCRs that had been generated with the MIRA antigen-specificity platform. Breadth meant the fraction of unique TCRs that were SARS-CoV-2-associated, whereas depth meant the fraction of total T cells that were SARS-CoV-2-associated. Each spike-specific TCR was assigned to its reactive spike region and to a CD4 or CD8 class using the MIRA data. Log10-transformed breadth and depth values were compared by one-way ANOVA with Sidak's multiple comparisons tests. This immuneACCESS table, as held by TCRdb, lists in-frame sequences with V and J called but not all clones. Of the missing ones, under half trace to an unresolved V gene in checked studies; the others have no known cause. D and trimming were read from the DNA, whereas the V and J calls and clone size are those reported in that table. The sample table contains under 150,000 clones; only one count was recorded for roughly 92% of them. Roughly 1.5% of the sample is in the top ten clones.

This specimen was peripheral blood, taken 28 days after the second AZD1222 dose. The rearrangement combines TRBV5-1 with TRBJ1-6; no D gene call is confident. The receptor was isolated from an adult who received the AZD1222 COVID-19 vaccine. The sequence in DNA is TGCGCCAGCAGCTTGGCCATCCAGGAGAATTCACCCCTCCACTTT. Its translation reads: CASSLAIQENSPLHF.